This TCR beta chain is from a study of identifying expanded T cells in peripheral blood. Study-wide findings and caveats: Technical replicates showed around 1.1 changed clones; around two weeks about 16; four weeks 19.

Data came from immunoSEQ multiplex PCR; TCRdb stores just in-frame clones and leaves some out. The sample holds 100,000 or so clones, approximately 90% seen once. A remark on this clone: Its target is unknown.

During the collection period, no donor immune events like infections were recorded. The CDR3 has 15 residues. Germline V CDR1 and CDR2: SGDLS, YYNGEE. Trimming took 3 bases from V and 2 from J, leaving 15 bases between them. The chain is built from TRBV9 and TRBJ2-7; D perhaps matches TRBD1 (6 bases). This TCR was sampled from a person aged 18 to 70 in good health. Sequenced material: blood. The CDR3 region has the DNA TGTGCCAGCAGCGCGAACACAGGGTCCCCCTACGAGCAGTACTTC. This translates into CASSANTGSPYEQYF.